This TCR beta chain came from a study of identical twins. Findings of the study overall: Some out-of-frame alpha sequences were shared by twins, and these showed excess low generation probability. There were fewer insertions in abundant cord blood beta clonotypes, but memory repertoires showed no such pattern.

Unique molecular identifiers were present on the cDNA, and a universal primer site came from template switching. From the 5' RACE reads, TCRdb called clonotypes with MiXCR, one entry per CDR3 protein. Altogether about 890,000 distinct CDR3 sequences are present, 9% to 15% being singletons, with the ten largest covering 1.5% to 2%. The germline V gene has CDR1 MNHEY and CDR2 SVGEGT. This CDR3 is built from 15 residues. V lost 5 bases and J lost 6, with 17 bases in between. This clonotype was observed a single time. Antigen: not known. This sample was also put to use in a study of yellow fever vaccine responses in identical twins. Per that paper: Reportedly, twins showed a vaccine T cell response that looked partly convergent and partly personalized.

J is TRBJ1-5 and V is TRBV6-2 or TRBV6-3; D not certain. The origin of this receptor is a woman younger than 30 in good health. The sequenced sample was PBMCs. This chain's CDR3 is CASSKGQVTSQPQHF. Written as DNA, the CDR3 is TGTGCCAGCAGTAAAGGCCAGGTAACTTCTCAGCCCCAGCATTTT.